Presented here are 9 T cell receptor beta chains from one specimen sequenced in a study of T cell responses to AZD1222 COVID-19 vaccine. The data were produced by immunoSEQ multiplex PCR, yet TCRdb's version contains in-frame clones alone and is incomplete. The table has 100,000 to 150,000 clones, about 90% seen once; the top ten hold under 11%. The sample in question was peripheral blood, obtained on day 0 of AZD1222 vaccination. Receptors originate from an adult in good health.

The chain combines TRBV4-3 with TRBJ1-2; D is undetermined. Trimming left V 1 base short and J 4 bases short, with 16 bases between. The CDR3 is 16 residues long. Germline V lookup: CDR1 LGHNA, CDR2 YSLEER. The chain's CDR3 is CASSQVDGSGGYGYTF. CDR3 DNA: TGCGCCAGCAGCCAAGTGGACGGATCGGGCGGCTATGGCTACACCTTC.

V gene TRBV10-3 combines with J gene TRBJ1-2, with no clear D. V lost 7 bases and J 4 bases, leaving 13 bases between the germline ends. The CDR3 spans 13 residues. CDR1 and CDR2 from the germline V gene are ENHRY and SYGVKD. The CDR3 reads CAIISDSSYGYTF. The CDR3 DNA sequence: TGTGCCATCATCTCTGACTCGTCCTATGGCTACACCTTC.

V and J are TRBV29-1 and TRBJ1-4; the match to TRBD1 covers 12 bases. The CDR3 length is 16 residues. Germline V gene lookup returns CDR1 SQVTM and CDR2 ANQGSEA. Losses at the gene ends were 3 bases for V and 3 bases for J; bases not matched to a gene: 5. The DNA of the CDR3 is TGCAGCGTTGACGCGGGACAGGGGGCTGCTAATGAAAAACTGTTTTTT. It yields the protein CSVDAGQGAANEKLFF.

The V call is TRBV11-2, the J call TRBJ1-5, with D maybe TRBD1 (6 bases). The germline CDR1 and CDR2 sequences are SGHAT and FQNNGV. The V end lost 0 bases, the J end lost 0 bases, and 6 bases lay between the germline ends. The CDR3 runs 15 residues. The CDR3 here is CASSLEGGSNQPQHF. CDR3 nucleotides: TGTGCCAGCAGCTTAGAAGGGGGTAGCAATCAGCCCCAGCATTTT.

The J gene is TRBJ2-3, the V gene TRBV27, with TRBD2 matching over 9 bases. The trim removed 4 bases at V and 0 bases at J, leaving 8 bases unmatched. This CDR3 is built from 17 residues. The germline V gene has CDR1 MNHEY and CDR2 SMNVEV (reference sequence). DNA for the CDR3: TGTGCCAGCAGTTGGTTGGTCGCGGGGGGGAGCACAGATACGCAGTATTTT. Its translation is CASSWLVAGGSTDTQYF.

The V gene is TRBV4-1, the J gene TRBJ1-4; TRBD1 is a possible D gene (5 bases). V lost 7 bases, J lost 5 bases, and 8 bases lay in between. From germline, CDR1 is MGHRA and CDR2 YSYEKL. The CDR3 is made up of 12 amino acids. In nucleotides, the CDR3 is TGCGCCAGCAAAAAGGGGAATGAAAAACTGTTTTTT. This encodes CASKKGNEKLFF.

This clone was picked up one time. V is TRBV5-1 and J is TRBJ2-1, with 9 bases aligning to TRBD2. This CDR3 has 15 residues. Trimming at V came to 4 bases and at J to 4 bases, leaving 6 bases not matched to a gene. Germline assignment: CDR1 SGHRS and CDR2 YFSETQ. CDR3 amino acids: CASSAAGGRYNEQFF. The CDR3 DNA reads TGCGCCAGCAGCGCGGCGGGGGGGCGGTACAATGAGCAGTTCTTC.

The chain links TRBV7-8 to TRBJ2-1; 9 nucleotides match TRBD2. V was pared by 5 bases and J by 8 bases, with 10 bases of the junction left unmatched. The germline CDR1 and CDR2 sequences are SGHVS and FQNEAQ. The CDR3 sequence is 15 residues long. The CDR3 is CASSKGVAGADEQFF. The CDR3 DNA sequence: TGTGCCAGCAGCAAGGGGGTAGCGGGAGCAGATGAGCAGTTCTTC.

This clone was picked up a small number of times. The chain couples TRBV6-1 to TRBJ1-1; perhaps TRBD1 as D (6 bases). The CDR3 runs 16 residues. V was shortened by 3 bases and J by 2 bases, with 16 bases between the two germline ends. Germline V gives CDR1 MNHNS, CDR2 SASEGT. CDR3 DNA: TGTGCCAGCAGTGACGACAGGCGAAGATTAAACACTGAAGCTTTCTTT. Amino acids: CASSDDRRRLNTEAFF.